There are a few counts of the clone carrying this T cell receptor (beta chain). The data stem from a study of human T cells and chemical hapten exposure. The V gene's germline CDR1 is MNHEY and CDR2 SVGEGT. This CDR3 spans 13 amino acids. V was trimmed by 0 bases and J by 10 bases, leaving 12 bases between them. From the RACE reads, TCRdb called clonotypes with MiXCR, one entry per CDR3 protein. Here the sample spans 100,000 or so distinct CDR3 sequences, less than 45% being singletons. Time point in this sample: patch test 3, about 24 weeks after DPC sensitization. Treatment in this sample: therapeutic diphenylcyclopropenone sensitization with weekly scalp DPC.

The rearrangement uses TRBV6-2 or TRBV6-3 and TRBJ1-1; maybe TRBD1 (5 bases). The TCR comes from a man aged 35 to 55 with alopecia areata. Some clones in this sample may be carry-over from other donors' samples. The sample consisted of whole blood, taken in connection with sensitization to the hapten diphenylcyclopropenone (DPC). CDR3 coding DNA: TGTGCCAGCAGTTACTCTCCAGGGATCGGAGCTTTCTTT. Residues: CASSYSPGIGAFF.